The rows below give T cell receptor beta chains drawn from one sample of a study of T-cell reconstitution after alpha-beta-depleted transplantation in children. TCRdb re-called the PCR reads with MiXCR, one entry per CDR3 protein. The table records hundreds of thousands of distinct CDR3 sequences, roughly 9.5% of them present only once. The material sequenced was PBMCs from the stem cell graft donor, taken from the stem cell graft. These receptors originate from a human donor who donated a stem cell graft to a child with SCID. The CDR3 runs from the conserved cysteine through the conserved F or W. A D gene is named only where the DNA matches it firmly. Rows give clone size only sometimes, using once, few, many, or a class for an expanded clone.

len	abundance	v_gene	d_gene	j_gene	CDR3nt	CDR3aa
15	many	TRBV10-1	-	TRBJ2-3	TGCGCCAGCAGTGCGACTGTGAAAGGCACAGATACGCAGTATTTT	CASSATVKGTDTQYF
13	many	TRBV20-1	TRBD2	TRBJ2-7	TGCAGTGCCCCGGGACTAGCGGGGGCCGAGCAGTACTTC	CSAPGLAGAEQYF
13	few	TRBV6-5	-	TRBJ2-3	TGTGCCAGCAGTTATCGAAGTGAAGATACGCAGTATTTT	CASSYRSEDTQYF
13	many	TRBV2	TRBD1	TRBJ2-7	TGTGCCAGCAGCGGACAGGGGGCCTACGAGCAGTACTTC	CASSGQGAYEQYF
15	-	TRBV20-1	TRBD2	TRBJ2-3	TGCAGTGCTAAATTAGCGGGGGGTCCCACAGATACGCAGTATTTT	CSAKLAGGPTDTQYF
14	few	TRBV29-1	TRBD1	TRBJ2-1	TGCAGTTCCCGTGGCAGGACAGGGTCGAATGAGCAGTTCTTC	CSSRGRTGSNEQFF
15	few	TRBV10-3	TRBD2	TRBJ2-1	TGTGCCATCAGGGGACTAGCGGGGGTGGGCAATGAGCAGTTCTTC	CAIRGLAGVGNEQFF
15	few	TRBV20-1	TRBD1	TRBJ2-3	TGCAGTGCTGCTGGACAGGGAACTAGCACAGATACGCAGTATTTT	CSAAGQGTSTDTQYF
12	-	TRBV10-3	-	TRBJ2-7	TGTGCCATCAGTGAGGACCCGGGAGAGCAGTACTTC	CAISEDPGEQYF
16	-	TRBV12-3/TRBV12-4	TRBD2	TRBJ2-3	TGTGCCAGCAGTACACTAGCGGGGGGATCCACAGATACGCAGTATTTT	CASSTLAGGSTDTQYF
12	many	TRBV6-1	-	TRBJ2-1	TGTGCCAGCACCCGTGCCCTATGGGAGCAGTTCTTC	CASTRALWEQFF
16	-	TRBV12-3/TRBV12-4	TRBD1	TRBJ1-4	TGTGCCAGCAGTATACGACAGGGGGCAACTAATGAAAAACTGTTTTTT	CASSIRQGATNEKLFF
17	few	TRBV14	-	TRBJ2-6	TGTGCCAGCAGCCAACAGGGTTTGCCTTCTGGGGCCAACGTCCTGACTTTC	CASSQQGLPSGANVLTF
19	many	TRBV3-1	TRBD1	TRBJ2-7	TGTGCCAGCAGCCAACTGGACAGGGACAGGTACGTCCAGTCCTACGAGCAGTACTTC	CASSQLDRDRYVQSYEQYF
15	few	TRBV14	-	TRBJ2-1	TGTGCCAGCAGCCTAAACCTTGGCGGGCACAATGAGCAGTTCTTC	CASSLNLGGHNEQFF
15	many	TRBV12-3/TRBV12-4	-	TRBJ2-3	TGTGCCAGCAGTCGAGTCACAGGGAGAACAGATACGCAGTATTTT	CASSRVTGRTDTQYF
13	-	TRBV20-1	TRBD2	TRBJ2-5	TGCAGTGCTAGTATTTCTAGCGGGGGGCCGGAGTACTTC	CSASISSGGPEYF
12	few	TRBV2	-	TRBJ2-2	TGTGCCAGCAGTTACAGGGTCGGGGAGCTGTTTTTT	CASSYRVGELFF
13	few	TRBV20-1	TRBD1	TRBJ2-5	TGCAGTGCTAGTAGGGACAGGGGAGAGACCCAGTACTTC	CSASRDRGETQYF
15	-	TRBV20-1	-	TRBJ2-1	TGCTGTGCTAGAGAACTAGGGGGGGCCGTCAATGAGCAGTTCTTC	CCARELGGAVNEQFF
13	many	TRBV12-3/TRBV12-4	-	TRBJ1-2	TGTGCCAGCAGTCTAGACACCGTTTTTGGCTACACCTTC	CASSLDTVFGYTF
14	-	TRBV5-1	-	TRBJ2-7	TGCGCCAGCAAGGCAGGCCCGAGCTCCTACGAGCAGTACTTC	CASKAGPSSYEQYF
15	-	TRBV18	-	TRBJ2-7	TGTGCCAGCTCACCAAACAGCGCCCACTCCTACGAGCAGTACTTC	CASSPNSAHSYEQYF
17	-	TRBV20-1	-	TRBJ2-1	TGCAGTGCTAGAGCTCCCCCCGGGCGGGGGCCGCACAATGAGCAGTTCTTC	CSARAPPGRGPHNEQFF
16	-	TRBV5-1	-	TRBJ1-4	TGCGCCAGCAGCCCGGGGGCCAGCTCGACTAATGAAAAACTGTTTTTT	CASSPGASSTNEKLFF
14	-	TRBV27	-	TRBJ1-5	TGTGCCAGCAGTTTATGGGGGACTAATCAGCCCCAGCATTTT	CASSLWGTNQPQHF
10	few	TRBV11-2	-	TRBJ2-3	TGTGCCAGCAAGCCGGATACGCAGTATTTT	CASKPDTQYF
12	-	TRBV29-1	-	TRBJ1-5	TGCAGCGTTGCCAGGGAGGGTCAGCCCCAGCATTTT	CSVAREGQPQHF
14	-	TRBV6-5	TRBD1	TRBJ1-2	TGTGCCAGCACCAACGGACAGGGCCCTTATGGCTACACCTTC	CASTNGQGPYGYTF
15	many	TRBV12-3/TRBV12-4	TRBD1	TRBJ2-5	TGTGCCAGCAGTCTGGGCACAGGGGTGCCAGAGACCCAGTACTTC	CASSLGTGVPETQYF
16	-	TRBV14	TRBD1	TRBJ2-5	TGTGCCAGCAGCCAATGGACAGGGCGGCGGGAAGAGACCCAGTACTTC	CASSQWTGRREETQYF
14	-	TRBV20-1	-	TRBJ2-2	TGCAGTGCCAAGGAGGGCGCGAACACCGGGGAGCTGTTTTTT	CSAKEGANTGELFF
13	few	TRBV19	-	TRBJ1-1	TGTGCCAGTAGTATGGATTGGAACACTGAAGCTTTCTTT	CASSMDWNTEAFF
17	-	TRBV11-2	TRBD2	TRBJ2-2	TGTGCCAGCAGCTTCAAAGTGGGACTAGCGGATCCCGGGGAGCTGTTTTTT	CASSFKVGLADPGELFF
18	-	TRBV4-1	TRBD1	TRBJ1-6	TGCGCCAGCAGCCAAAAGCCGCACCCGGACAGGGTGAATTCACCCCTCCACTTT	CASSQKPHPDRVNSPLHF
13	few	TRBV27	-	TRBJ2-2	TGTGCCAGCAATCTTAACGGCGCCGGGGAGCTGTTTTTT	CASNLNGAGELFF
13	-	TRBV24-1	-	TRBJ2-2	TGTGCCACCAGTGATGGAAACACCGGGGAGCTGTTTTTT	CATSDGNTGELFF
15	-	TRBV11-3	TRBD2	TRBJ2-3	TGTGCCAGCAGCTCTACCCCGGGAGGGACAGATACGCAGTATTTT	CASSSTPGGTDTQYF
14	-	TRBV5-1	-	TRBJ2-1	TGCGCCAGCAGTGTCAGGAGGGGGACGAATGAGCAGTTCTTC	CASSVRRGTNEQFF
14	-	TRBV5-1	-	TRBJ1-1	TGCGCCAGCAGCAGAGGGGTGGCGGGCACTGAAGCTTTCTTT	CASSRGVAGTEAFF
15	few	TRBV10-3	-	TRBJ2-1	TGTGCCATCAGTGAGTCTGGGGCCCAAAGACGTGAGCAGTTCTTC	CAISESGAQRREQFF
15	few	TRBV5-6	TRBD1	TRBJ1-1	TGTGCCAGCAGCTTCGGGGACAGGGGGCGAACTGAAGCTTTCTTT	CASSFGDRGRTEAFF
17	-	TRBV7-8	-	TRBJ2-7	TGTGCCAGCAGCCCCCACCGCGATGTTACCATCGCCTACGAGCAGTACTTC	CASSPHRDVTIAYEQYF
17	-	TRBV7-8	TRBD1	TRBJ2-7	TGTGCCAGCAGCTTTTCCGGGACAGCGACCCGAGATGACGAGCAGTACTTC	CASSFSGTATRDDEQYF
13	-	TRBV18	-	TRBJ1-2	TGTGCCAGCTCACCACCGGATAGTTATGGCTACACCTTC	CASSPPDSYGYTF
16	-	TRBV14	-	TRBJ2-1	TGTGCCAGCAGCCCCTCGGGCGCAAACTTCTACAATGAGCAGTTCTTC	CASSPSGANFYNEQFF
14	few	TRBV6-5	-	TRBJ1-3	TGTGCCAGCAGTCAAACAGGGCCTGGAAACACCATATATTTT	CASSQTGPGNTIYF
19	-	TRBV15	TRBD2	TRBJ2-3	TGTGCCACCAGCAGAGATAGCGGGAGGGTAGCGGAGGGCACAGATACGCAGTATTTT	CATSRDSGRVAEGTDTQYF
12	-	TRBV20-1	-	TRBJ2-1	TGCAGCCTCCACAGGGTGGGGAATGAGCAGTTCTTC	CSLHRVGNEQFF
14	-	TRBV6-1	-	TRBJ2-3	TGTGCCAGCTTGAGGAGGGGAAGCACAGATACGCAGTATTTT	CASLRRGSTDTQYF
15	few	TRBV4-2	-	TRBJ1-4	TGTGCCAGCAGCCATACCGGAGAAGATAATGAAAAACTGTTTTTT	CASSHTGEDNEKLFF
16	-	TRBV3-1	TRBD2	TRBJ2-3	TGTGCCAGCAGCCACCCGCGGGGGATGCTGGGGGATACGCAGTATTTT	CASSHPRGMLGDTQYF
14	few	TRBV12-3/TRBV12-4	TRBD1	TRBJ2-1	TGTGCCAGCAGGGGACAGAGCCTATACAATGAGCAGTTCTTC	CASRGQSLYNEQFF
17	-	TRBV27	TRBD1	TRBJ1-2	TGTGCCAGCAGTTTAGGGTTTCGGGACAGCTTCAACTATGGCTACACCTTC	CASSLGFRDSFNYGYTF
14	many	TRBV10-3	-	TRBJ2-1	TGTGCCATCAGTGTTAGGCAGGGCGGCGATGAGCAGTTCTTC	CAISVRQGGDEQFF
14	many	TRBV5-1	-	TRBJ1-4	TGCGCCAGCAGCGAGGACAGAGTTAATGAAAAACTGTTTTTT	CASSEDRVNEKLFF
16	few	TRBV7-7	TRBD1	TRBJ1-2	TGTGCTAGCAGCTTAGTTGGACAGGCGATAATTTATGGCTACACCTTC	CASSLVGQAIIYGYTF
15	-	TRBV27	-	TRBJ2-7	TGTGCCAGCAGGATCCGGGACGCCAGTGGCTACGAGCAGTACTTC	CASRIRDASGYEQYF